This entry is about one TCR beta chain. Its cognate antigen is unknown. Produced via immunoSEQ multiplex PCR; TCRdb's table is partial and in-frame only. The sample holds roughly 90,000 clones, approximately 80% seen once. The CDR3 length is 18 residues. The V segment lost 1 base and the J segment 4 bases; nucleotides outside the gene matches: 10. Germline V gene data show CDR1 as SGHAT and CDR2 as FQDESV (reference sequence). With no exception, relapse followed autologous stem cell transplantation in all patients, and brentuximab vedotin exposure varied. This entry is derived from a study of PD-1 blockade in classical Hodgkin lymphoma. Study results and limitations: Complete responders started with a diversity level that resembled newly diagnosed patients at baseline.

This chain links TRBV11-1 with TRBJ2-2; 9 bases line up with TRBD1. Specimen: peripheral blood mononuclear cells (PBMCs), collected before the second cycle of nivolumab. This receptor was obtained from a human donor with classical Hodgkin lymphoma. The CDR3 loop reads CASSLELRGQGSTGELFF. The CDR3 nucleotides are TGTGCCAGCAGCTTAGAGTTGCGGGGACAGGGATCCACCGGGGAGCTGTTTTTT.